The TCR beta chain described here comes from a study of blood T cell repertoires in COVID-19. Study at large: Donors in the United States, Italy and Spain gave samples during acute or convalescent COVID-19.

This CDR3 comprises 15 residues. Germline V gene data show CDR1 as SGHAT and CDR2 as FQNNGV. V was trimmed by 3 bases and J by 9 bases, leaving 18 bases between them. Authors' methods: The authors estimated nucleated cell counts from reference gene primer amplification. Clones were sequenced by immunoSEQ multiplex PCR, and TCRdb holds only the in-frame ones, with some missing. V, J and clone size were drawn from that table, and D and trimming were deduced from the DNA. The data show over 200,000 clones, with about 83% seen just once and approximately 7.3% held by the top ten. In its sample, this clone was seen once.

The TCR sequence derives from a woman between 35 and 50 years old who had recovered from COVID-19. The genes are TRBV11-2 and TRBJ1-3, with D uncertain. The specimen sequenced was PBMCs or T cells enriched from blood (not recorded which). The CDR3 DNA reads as TGTGCCAGCAGCTTTGGACGGGTGGAGGGTGGCACCATATATTTT. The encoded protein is CASSFGRVEGGTIYF.